This T cell receptor beta chain derives from a study of blood T cell repertoires in COVID-19. Turning to the study itself: The origin of the acute and convalescent COVID-19 samples was the United States, Italy and Spain.

The authors' processing: Reference gene primer amplification gave estimated nucleated cell counts. Produced via immunoSEQ multiplex PCR; TCRdb's table is partial and in-frame only. V and J calls and clone size are those listed in that table; D and trimming were worked out from the DNA. The sample has some 350,000 clones, more than 80% seen once. V was pared by 4 bases and J by 4 bases, with 8 bases between. This CDR3 is built from 12 residues. Germline assignment: CDR1 MNHNY and CDR2 SVGAGI (reference sequence). Sequenced input: peripheral blood. The chain links TRBV6-6 to TRBJ2-7, with a weak D call TRBD1 (5 bases). The origin of this receptor is a woman between 25 and 40 years old with COVID-19, enrolled during active disease. The CDR3 nucleotides read TGTGCCAGCAGTTCCCACAGGTACGAGCAGTACGTC. This codes for CASSSHRYEQYV.